The T cell receptor beta chain described here comes from a study of early T cells in non-severe SARS-CoV-2 infection. Study-level information: Unpaired chains resulted from sequencing bulk RNA of unsorted whole blood.

Unique molecular identifiers tagged individual cDNA molecules. TCRdb passed the 5' RACE reads through MiXCR, listing each CDR3 protein once. The table includes about 60,000 distinct CDR3 sequences, around 5.2% detected once. Study-level points and caveats: VDJdb-based annotation leaned toward anti-spike CD8 responses and missed private and CD4 specificities.

This clonotype was seen a handful of times. The antigen is undetermined. Germline CDR1 is SGHDT and CDR2 is YYEEEE. The V end was cut by 1 base, the J end by 4 bases, with 11 bases between. The length of the CDR3 is 14 residues. V and J are TRBV5-6 and TRBJ1-2, with no clear D. The source of this sequence is an adult who was a healthcare worker with PCR-confirmed SARS-CoV-2 infection or an uninfected control (not recorded which). Sequencing input: whole blood. The CDR3 protein is CASSLRGLGYGYTF. Written as DNA, the CDR3 is TGTGCCAGCAGCTTGCGAGGGCTGGGCTATGGCTACACCTTC. The variable domain in full, completed from reference TRBV5-6 and TRBJ1-2, reads DAGVTQSPTHLIKTRGQQVTLRCSPKSGHDTVSWYQQALGQGPQFIFQYYEEEERQRGNFPDRFSGHQFPNYSSELNVNALLLGDSALYLCASSLRGLGYGYTFGSGTRLTVV.